The 29 T cell receptor beta chains presented below share a single source sample, sequenced in a study of blood T cell repertoires in COVID-19. Assay used: immunoSEQ multiplex PCR; TCRdb lists only in-frame clones, some missing. The sample shows about 200,000 clones, 85% to 90% of them seen only once. Sequenced input: peripheral blood. The receptors here all came from a woman between 65 and 79 years old with acute or convalescent COVID-19.

This chain links TRBV27 with TRBJ2-1, with D uncertain. Trimming removed 7 bases from V and 4 bases from J, with 14 bases in between. The length of the CDR3 is 14 residues. CDR1 is MNHEY, CDR2 SMNVEV, per germline (reference sequence). CDR3 bases: TGTGCCAGCAAACCTACCCCCCCGTACAATGAGCAGTTCTTC. Amino acid sequence: CASKPTPPYNEQFF.

The chain uses TRBV7-8 and TRBJ1-3, with a possible D match to TRBD1 (5 bases). This CDR3 comprises 16 residues. The V gene's germline CDR1 is SGHVS and CDR2 FQNEAQ. Trimming left V 5 bases short and J 4 bases short, with 18 bases between. DNA of the CDR3: TGTGCCAGCAGCCTTAGCGATCAGGGACTGGGAAACACCATATATTTT. Translating it yields CASSLSDQGLGNTIYF.

This clone was counted only a few times. This chain uses TRBV18 with TRBJ1-1; 12 positions agree with TRBD1. Losses at the gene ends were 0 bases for V and 5 bases for J; bases not matched to a gene: 4. Germline V gives CDR1 KGHSH, CDR2 LQKENI. The CDR3 totals 16 residues. Here the CDR3 DNA reads TGTGCCAGCTCACCACCGGGACAGGGGGCGAAAACTGAAGCTTTCTTT. It yields the protein CASSPPGQGAKTEAFF.

This clone has a single count. This CDR3 is CASSQTGTVGYTF. The CDR3 DNA reads TGTGCCAGTAGTCAGACCGGGACAGTTGGCTACACCTTC. The J gene is TRBJ1-2, the V gene TRBV19; 7 bases line up with TRBD1. Per the germline V gene, CDR1 is LNHDA and CDR2 is SQIVND (reference sequence). Trimming cost V 5 bases and J 7 bases; bases outside gene matches: 7. The CDR3 consists of 13 residues. Drawing the rest from reference TRBV19 and TRBJ1-2, the complete variable domain is DGGITQSPKYLFRKEGQNVTLSCEQNLNHDAMYWYRQDPGQGLRLIYYSQIVNDFQKGDIAEGYSVSREKKESFPLTVTSAQKNPTAFYLCASSQTGTVGYTFGSGTRLTVV.

The V gene is TRBV5-4, the J gene TRBJ2-1; D remains ambiguous. V was pared by 4 bases and J by 5 bases, with 16 bases between. The CDR3 consists of 15 residues. CDR1 SGHNT and CDR2 YYREEE come from the germline V gene (reference sequence). CDR3 sequence (DNA): TGTGCCAGCAGCCACCGAACCTACTATGACAATGAGCAGTTCTTC. Translation: CASSHRTYYDNEQFF.

V and J are TRBV3-1 (or the pseudogene TRBV3-2) and TRBJ2-1; 8 bases agree with TRBD1. J gave up 1 base and V 4 bases, and 3 bases lay outside the gene matches. Germline lookup yields CDR1 LGHDT and CDR2 YNNKEL (reference sequence). The length of the CDR3 is 15 residues. Here the CDR3 reads CASSLTGGSYNEQFF. In nucleotides, the CDR3 is TGTGCCAGCAGCCTTACAGGGGGTTCCTACAATGAGCAGTTCTTC.

The genes are TRBV5-1 and TRBJ2-3, with D possibly matching TRBD1 (5 bases). Trimming removed 0 bases from V and 1 base from J, with 15 bases in between. Per germline, CDR1 SGHRS and CDR2 YFSETQ. This CDR3 region has 17 residues. The chain's CDR3 is CASSLGPSGKGTDTQYF. CDR3 coding DNA: TGCGCCAGCAGCTTGGGGCCCTCAGGGAAGGGCACAGATACGCAGTATTTT.

The CDR3 sequence is CASSLGLAGVAGELFF. The CDR3 bases are TGCGCCAGCAGCCTGGGACTAGCGGGAGTAGCCGGGGAGCTGTTTTTT. The J gene is TRBJ2-2, the V gene TRBV4-1, with 14 bases lining up with TRBD2. Germline V gene data show CDR1 as MGHRA and CDR2 as YSYEKL. The CDR3 totals 16 residues. With 4 bases clipped from V and 6 bases from J, the junction kept 4 bases outside the gene matches.

The J gene is TRBJ1-3, the V gene TRBV29-1, with 8 bases identical to TRBD1. The V segment lost 6 bases and the J segment 2 bases; nucleotides outside the gene matches: 3. This CDR3 contains 13 residues. Germline values: CDR1 SQVTM, CDR2 ANQGSEA. The CDR3 DNA follows: TGCAGCGTGGACAGGGAGGCTGGAAACACCATATATTTT. Protein product: CSVDREAGNTIYF.

The rearrangement joins TRBV10-3 to TRBJ2-7, with TRBD1 as a possible D gene (5 bases). The CDR3 is 14 residues long. CDR1 and CDR2 from the germline V gene are ENHRY and SYGVKD. The V end lost 6 bases, the J end lost 2 bases, and 14 bases lay between the germline ends. The CDR3 loop reads CAIRARVGPYEQYF. For the CDR3, the DNA is TGTGCCATCAGAGCCAGGGTCGGTCCCTACGAGCAGTACTTC.

The chain recombines TRBV12-5 with TRBJ2-1, with TRBD2 matching 7 bases. Per the germline V gene, CDR1 is LGHNT and CDR2 is FRNRAP. The CDR3 loop spans 16 amino acids. V trimming: 6 bases; J trimming: 2 bases; junction bases outside the gene matches: 10. The CDR3 protein is CASGRSSGATYNEQFF. CDR3 DNA: TGTGCTAGTGGACGTTCGAGCGGGGCAACCTACAATGAGCAGTTCTTC.

To note about this clone: One junction end does not reproduce the germline sequence, and a read error may be involved. The gene calls are TRBV3-1 (or the pseudogene TRBV3-2) and TRBJ2-7; D remains ambiguous. Germline V gene lookup returns CDR1 LGHDT and CDR2 YNNKEL (reference sequence). The CDR3 is made up of 12 amino acids. The CDR3 nucleotides are TGTGCCAGCAGCCATAACCTCTACGGGCAGTACTTC. Translating it yields CASSHNLYGQYF.

The chain uses TRBV28 and TRBJ2-1; 9 bases match TRBD2. V trimming: 6 bases; J trimming: 6 bases; junction bases outside the gene matches: 9. Germline V gene sequence: CDR1 MDHEN, CDR2 SYDVKM. The CDR3 consists of 15 residues. This chain's CDR3 is CASSRSSGSGNEQFF. The CDR3 coding sequence is TGTGCCAGCAGCCGAAGTAGCGGGAGTGGCAATGAGCAGTTCTTC.

The V and J genes are TRBV5-1 and TRBJ2-1; 8 positions agree with TRBD1. This CDR3 is 14 amino acids long. The V and J ends lost 4 bases and 3 bases, in that order; junction bases with no gene match: 3. Per germline, CDR1 SGHRS and CDR2 YFSETQ. CDR3 sequence reads: CASSRGQGYNEQFF. The CDR3 bases are TGCGCCAGCAGCCGCGGACAGGGCTACAATGAGCAGTTCTTC. Full variable domain (rest looked up from reference TRBV5-1 and TRBJ2-1): KAGVTQTPRYLIKTRGQQVTLSCSPISGHRSVSWYQQTPGQGLQFLFEYFSETQRNKGNFPGRFSGRQFSNSRSEMNVSTLELGDSALYLCASSRGQGYNEQFFGPGTRLTVL.

This chain uses TRBV2 with TRBJ2-1, with TRBD2 as a possible D gene (5 bases). The germline CDR1 and CDR2 sequences are SNHLY and FYNNEI. Trimming removed 6 bases at V and 10 bases at J, with 13 bases between. This CDR3 region has 12 residues. The CDR3 coding sequence is TGTGCCAGCAGATACCAAGGACTCGAGCAGTTCTTC. Translated, it gives CASRYQGLEQFF.

V usage is TRBV7-3 and J usage is TRBJ2-5; a possible D gene is TRBD2 (5 bases). Germline assignment: CDR1 SGHTA and CDR2 FQGTGA. CDR3 length: 13 amino acids. The V and J ends lost 4 bases and 5 bases respectively, with 11 bases between them. In nucleotides, the CDR3 is TGTGCCAGCAGCTCACCGGAGGTGGAGACCCAGTACTTC. Its translation is CASSSPEVETQYF.

The chain couples TRBV9 to TRBJ2-4; D gene unclear. The CDR3 sequence is 14 residues long. CDR1 and CDR2 from the germline V gene are SGDLS and YYNGEE. The V and J ends lost 2 bases and 6 bases respectively, with 12 bases between them. In DNA form, the CDR3 reads TGTGCCAGCAGCGTTGGGCCACAAGGAAACATTCAGTACTTC. It codes for CASSVGPQGNIQYF. Together with reference TRBV9 and TRBJ2-4, the CDR3 gives the full variable domain: DSGVTQTPKHLITATGQRVTLRCSPRSGDLSVYWYQQSLDQGLQFLIQYYNGEERAKGNILERFSAQQFPDLHSELNLSSLELGDSALYFCASSVGPQGNIQYFGAGTRLSVL.

This chain uses TRBV3-1 (or the pseudogene TRBV3-2) with TRBJ2-7; D call uncertain. Germline CDR1 reads LGHDT; CDR2 reads YNNKEL (reference sequence). The CDR3 runs 15 residues. With 5 bases removed from V and 0 bases from J, the gap between germline ends came to 14 bases. The CDR3 region is CASSSNPASSYEQYF. In DNA, the CDR3 is TGTGCCAGCAGCTCTAACCCTGCATCCTCCTACGAGCAGTACTTC.

The chain is built from TRBV6-6 and TRBJ1-2; D unclear. Trimming pared 7 bases from V and 8 bases from J, leaving 20 bases between. This CDR3 comprises 14 residues. CDR1 and CDR2 from the germline V gene are MNHNY and SVGAGI (reference sequence). CDR3 residues: CASNLLLGREGYTF. The DNA for the CDR3 is TGTGCCAGCAATCTACTGTTAGGGAGGGAAGGCTACACCTTC.

The chain employs TRBV5-1 and TRBJ2-3, with TRBD1 identical over 7 bases. J was trimmed by 2 bases and V by 4 bases; bases with no gene match: 4. Germline lookup yields CDR1 SGHRS and CDR2 YFSETQ. The CDR3 runs 14 residues. The CDR3 reads CASSGGQITDTQYF. As DNA, the CDR3 is TGCGCCAGCAGCGGGGGACAGATCACAGATACGCAGTATTTT.

This chain connects TRBV7-2 to TRBJ1-5; D unresolved. Between the trimmed V and J ends, which lost 1 base and 5 bases, there was a span of 6 bases. This CDR3 contains 13 residues. Germline V gives CDR1 SGHTA, CDR2 FQGNSA. The CDR3 DNA reads TGTGCCAGCAGCTTAGGTTCGGATCAGCCCCAGCATTTT. It yields the protein CASSLGSDQPQHF.

Here the CDR3 DNA reads TGCGCCAGCAGCTCTGCAGAAAAAAACACCATATATTTT. It is translated as CASSSAEKNTIYF. The gene calls are TRBV5-1 and TRBJ1-3; D remains ambiguous. V lost 3 bases, J lost 6 bases, and 10 bases lay in between. Germline assignment: CDR1 SGHRS and CDR2 YFSETQ. The CDR3 runs 13 residues.

This chain joins TRBV19 and TRBJ1-5; D possibly corresponds to TRBD1 (5 bases). With 3 bases removed from V and 1 base from J, the gap between germline ends came to 16 bases. CDR1 is LNHDA, CDR2 SQIVND, per germline (reference sequence). The CDR3 runs to 17 residues. In nucleotides, the CDR3 is TGTGCCAGTAGTATTGCCACAGGATTGGCGAGCAATCAGCCCCAGCATTTT. Translation gives CASSIATGLASNQPQHF.

V is TRBV24-1 and J is TRBJ2-7; D possibly corresponds to TRBD2 (5 bases). The V end was cut by 3 bases, the J end by 6 bases, with 20 bases between. CDR3 size: 16 residues. Germline-derived CDR1 and CDR2 are KGHDR and SFDVKD. Here the CDR3 DNA reads TGTGCCACCAGTGATGGGCCGGCGGGCGGCTCCCCCGAGCAGTACTTC. It codes for CATSDGPAGGSPEQYF.

The genes are TRBV6-5 and TRBJ1-2; 9 positions match TRBD1. Germline V gives CDR1 MNHEY, CDR2 SVGAGI. This CDR3 comprises 14 residues. V dropped 7 bases and J dropped 3; count of bases not matched to a gene: 6. The CDR3 region has the DNA TGTGCCAGCAAACGGGACAGGGTGGACTATGGCTACACCTTC. Residues: CASKRDRVDYGYTF.

A word on this clone: At one boundary the junction diverges from the germline segment, which might be a read error. The chain combines TRBV18 with TRBJ1-5, with D tentatively TRBD1 (5 bases). The CDR3 extends over 15 amino acids. Germline V lookup: CDR1 KGHSH, CDR2 LQKENI. The chain's CDR3 is CASSPLGASSQPQHF. The DNA of the CDR3 is TGTGCCAGCTCACCATTAGGGGCGAGCAGTCAGCCCCAGCATTTT. Full variable domain (rest looked up from reference TRBV18 and TRBJ1-5): NAGVMQNPRHLVRRRGQEARLRCSPMKGHSHVYWYRQLPEEGLKFMVYLQKENIIDESGMPKERFSAEFPKEGPSILRIQQVVRGDSAAYFCASSPLGASSQPQHFGDGTRLSIL.

This chain connects TRBV3-1 (or the pseudogene TRBV3-2) to TRBJ2-1; 12 bases map to TRBD2. The CDR3 is 17 amino acids. The germline V gene encodes CDR1 LGHDT and CDR2 YNNKEL (reference sequence). V lost 4 bases, J lost 2 bases, and 6 bases stayed unmatched. CDR3 coding DNA: TGTGCCAGCAGCCCGCGTCGACTAGCGGGAGCCTACAATGAGCAGTTCTTC. It encodes CASSPRRLAGAYNEQFF.

This CDR3 reads CASRDRHSYGYTF. DNA of the CDR3: TGTGCCAGCAGGGACAGGCATTCCTATGGCTACACCTTC. The V and J genes are TRBV6-5 and TRBJ1-2; 7 bases are a match to TRBD1. The CDR3 has 13 amino acids. Germline CDR1 reads MNHEY; CDR2 reads SVGAGI. V lost 6 bases to trimming and J lost 4 bases; unmatched junction nucleotides: 5.

This clone was counted a single time. The chain couples TRBV21-1 to TRBJ1-1. TRBV21-1 is a known pseudogene. The CDR3 is 13 amino acids. The CDR3: CASSKGVNTEAFF. The CDR3 region has the DNA TGTGCCAGCAGCAAAGGAGTGAACACTGAAGCTTTCTTT.